The rows below give T cell receptor beta chains drawn from one sample of a study of blood T cells in healthy people across ages. TCRdb analysed the 5' RACE reads with MiXCR anew, one entry per CDR3 protein. This repertoire shows approximately 830,000 distinct CDR3 sequences, approximately 59% found once; its top ten account for roughly a quarter. Specimen: blood. The source is a man younger than 45 in good health. CDR3s include the opening cysteine and the closing phenylalanine or tryptophan. D genes are given only for firm matches.

v_gene,d_gene,j_gene,CDR3aa
TRBV29-1,NA,TRBJ1-4,CSVGPGRRNEKLFF
TRBV20-1,TRBD2,TRBJ2-5,CSAPGLAGETQYF
TRBV20-1,NA,TRBJ2-3,CSASNRGTDTQYF
TRBV7-2,TRBD2,TRBJ2-5,CASSLRAGVQETQYF
TRBV7-2,TRBD1,TRBJ1-2,CASSLVGGGGYTF
TRBV20-1,TRBD1,TRBJ2-1,CSVGTAKRNEQFF
TRBV9,TRBD1,TRBJ1-2,CASSAGQGAGGYTF
TRBV7-6,TRBD1,TRBJ1-2,CASSLQGEGSYGYTF
TRBV12-3/TRBV12-4,NA,TRBJ2-7,CASTLTQTYEQYF
TRBV24-1,NA,TRBJ1-6,CATSQGSGNSPLHF
TRBV7-2,NA,NA,CASCSRGYEQYF
TRBV29-1,TRBD1,TRBJ2-7,CSVARGITYEQYF
TRBV10-3,NA,TRBJ2-5,CAIRSGETQYF
TRBV6-5,NA,NA,CASSYSRLPSETQYF
TRBV10-3,NA,TRBJ2-1,CAISREKNWGNEQFF
TRBV7-2,NA,TRBJ2-1,CASSLGLGMGAQFF
TRBV29-1,NA,TRBJ2-4,CSGEAENIQYF
TRBV6-2/TRBV6-3,TRBD2,TRBJ2-4,CASSYGLAGPKNIQYF
TRBV9,NA,TRBJ2-3,CASSPEGRRGTQYF
TRBV7-3,NA,TRBJ1-1,CASSIPLEAFF
TRBV27,TRBD1,TRBJ1-6,CASSLSQGPQGALHF
TRBV7-3,TRBD1,TRBJ1-4,CASSSQTGGNEKLFF